Listed below are T cell receptor beta chains from one sample, sequenced in a study of blood T cell repertoires in COVID-19. Libraries were prepared by immunoSEQ multiplex PCR; TCRdb keeps only in-frame clonotypes and omits some of them. The table shows 300,000 to 500,000 clones, with approximately 87% occurring only once. Sequencing was performed on PBMCs or T cells enriched from blood (not recorded which). These TCRs come from a woman in her twenties or thirties with acute COVID-19. Each CDR3 is given with its conserved first and last residue. Each record gives: V gene, clone size, D gene, J gene, CDR3 DNA, CDR3 protein. The D gene is left open where the match is weak. For some rows the clone size is stated as once, few or many, or as a class when expanded; others skip it.

>TRBV24-1|-|-|TRBJ1-1
TGTGCCACCAGGCTGAGGGAGAACACTGAAGCTTTCTTT
CATRLRENTEAFF
>TRBV7-9|-|-|TRBJ1-2
TGTGCCAGCAGCCCACAGGGAAGCTATGGCTACACCTTC
CASSPQGSYGYTF
>TRBV6-5|-|TRBD1|TRBJ2-2
TGTGCCAGCAGGTTAACAGGGGGCGCGAACGGGGAGCTGTTTTTT
CASRLTGGANGELFF
>TRBV10-3|-|-|TRBJ1-4
TGTGCCATCAGTGAGTCGAACCAGGGAACTAATGAAAAACTGTTTTTT
CAISESNQGTNEKLFF
>TRBV5-6|-|-|TRBJ1-6
TGTGCCAGCAGCGCGGACAAGAGCTCCTATAATTCACCCCTCCACTTT
CASSADKSSYNSPLHF
>TRBV29-1|-|TRBD1|TRBJ1-1
TGCAGCGGGACAGGGGAGATGAACACTGAAGCTTTCTTT
CSGTGEMNTEAFF
>TRBV19|-|-|TRBJ1-1
TGTGCCAGTAGTAAGGCAGGAAAGATGAACACTGAAGCTTTCTTT
CASSKAGKMNTEAFF
>TRBV7-9|-|-|TRBJ1-1
TGTGCCAGCAGCCCCCAGTCGGGATGGACTGAAGCTTTCTTT
CASSPQSGWTEAFF
>TRBV19|-|-|TRBJ1-4
TGTGCCAGCACCAATGGCTTCGGGGGGAGGGTGGATGAAAAACTGTTTTTT
CASTNGFGGRVDEKLFF
>TRBV5-1|-|TRBD1|TRBJ1-1
TGCGCCAGCAGCTTGGCCAGCACGAGACAGGGTAGCACTGAAGCTTTCTTT
CASSLASTRQGSTEAFF
>TRBV3-1/TRBV3-2|-|-|TRBJ1-2
TGTGCCAGCAGCCAAGAGGGCAGAGCTAACTATGGCTACACCTTC
CASSQEGRANYGYTF
>TRBV7-8|-|TRBD1|TRBJ2-7
TGTGCCAGCAGCTTAAAAAGGGGGCGCTTCAACGAGCAGTACTTC
CASSLKRGRFNEQYF
>TRBV7-2|-|-|TRBJ1-5
TGTGCCAGCAGCTTAGGCGGAATGATCAATCAGCCCCAGCATTTT
CASSLGGMINQPQHF
>TRBV5-1|-|-|TRBJ2-5
TGCGCCAGCAGCTCCATAGGGGGAAAACAGACCCAGTACTTC
CASSSIGGKQTQYF
>TRBV25-1|-|-|TRBJ1-2
TGTGCCAGCAGTGAATGGACGACAGTTTGGAGTGGCTACACCTTC
CASSEWTTVWSGYTF
>TRBV13|once|TRBD2|TRBJ2-7
TGTGCCAGCAGCTCTAGCGGATACGAGCAGTACTTC
CASSSSGYEQYF
>TRBV3-1/TRBV3-2|-|-|TRBJ1-1
TGTGCCAGCAGCCAAGGTGGGGCCGCGAACACTGAAGCTTTCTTT
CASSQGGAANTEAFF
>TRBV4-1|-|-|TRBJ1-4
TGCGCCAGCAGCCAAGATACGTACGGTTCTAATGAAAAACTGTTTTTT
CASSQDTYGSNEKLFF
>TRBV21-1|-|-|TRBJ1-3
TGTGCCAGCAGCGCCCCTGGGGCACAGGGACCTACACCTTCCTCTGGAAACACCATATATTTT
CASSAPGAQGPTPSSGNTIYF
>TRBV28|-|-|TRBJ1-2
TGTGCCAGCAGTTTATCTTCCAGGGTCCTGAATTTTGGAGGCTACACCTTC
CASSLSSRVLNFGGYTF
>TRBV15|-|-|TRBJ1-1
TGTGCCACCAGCAGAGTGGGCAAGCTCATGAACACTGAAGCTTTCTTT
CATSRVGKLMNTEAFF
>TRBV15|-|-|TRBJ2-7
TGTGCCACCAGCAGACGACCGAGGGCAGGAATTGACGACGAGCAGTACTTC
CATSRRPRAGIDDEQYF
>TRBV19|few|-|TRBJ1-1
TGTGCCAGTAGTCCAACGTGGGGGGAAGGGAACACTGAAGCTTTCTTT
CASSPTWGEGNTEAFF
>TRBV7-2|-|-|TRBJ1-4
TGTGCCAGCAGCTCCGGGGGGAAGGGATCTAATGAAAAACTGTTTTTT
CASSSGGKGSNEKLFF
>TRBV20-1|-|-|TRBJ1-6
TGCAGTGCTGGGGCGGGGTCACCCCTCCACTTT
CSAGAGSPLHF
>TRBV23-1|-|-|TRBJ1-5
TGCGCCAGCAGTCAATCGAGGTGGCTTATAGGCAATCAGCCCCAGCATTTT
CASSQSRWLIGNQPQHF
>TRBV10-3|-|TRBD1|TRBJ2-7
TGTGCCAGCGGGCGCGGGACAGGGTACTCCTACGAGCAGTACTTC
CASGRGTGYSYEQYF
>TRBV3-1/TRBV3-2|once|TRBD2|TRBJ2-3
TGTGCCAGCAGCCAAGAAGGATCTAGCGGGGGGAGGGATACGCAGTATTTT
CASSQEGSSGGRDTQYF
>TRBV27|-|-|TRBJ2-5
TGTGCCAGCAGTTTTCGGTCTGCAGGGCTTCAAGAGACCCAGTACTTC
CASSFRSAGLQETQYF
>TRBV25-1|-|TRBD1|TRBJ2-1
TGTGCCAGCAGTATAGGACAGGGTAGTTCATCATTCAATGAGCAGTTCTTC
CASSIGQGSSSFNEQFF
>TRBV5-5|-|TRBD1|TRBJ2-2
TGTGCCAGCAGCTTGGTGCAGGGGGTCACCGGGGAGCTGTTTTTT
CASSLVQGVTGELFF
>TRBV2|-|TRBD1|TRBJ2-3
TGTGCCAGCCGACAGGGACAGGGGGCAGGAGATACGCAGTATTTT
CASRQGQGAGDTQYF
>TRBV19|few|-|TRBJ1-4
TGTGCCAGTAGAAGAGACAGGTTGGGTGAAAAACTGTTTTTT
CASRRDRLGEKLFF
>TRBV19|-|TRBD1|TRBJ1-2
TGTGCCAGTAGCCAGGACAGGGTTTATGGCTACACCTTC
CASSQDRVYGYTF
>TRBV3-1/TRBV3-2|-|TRBD1|TRBJ1-1
TGTGCCAGCAGCAAAGACAGGGGGCGGACTGAAGCTTTCTTT
CASSKDRGRTEAFF
>TRBV4-2|few|-|TRBJ1-4
TGTGCCAGCAGCCAAGATGAGGTAGGAGGGACCGCAACTAATGAAAAACTGTTTTTT
CASSQDEVGGTATNEKLFF